These 6 T cell receptor beta chains came from one sample sequenced in a study of T cell responses to AZD1222 COVID-19 vaccine. The method was immunoSEQ multiplex PCR; TCRdb's version includes in-frame clones alone and lacks a portion of them. The data show more than 90,000 clones, with about nine tenths seen just once and around 1.3% held by the top ten. The material sequenced was peripheral blood, taken on day 0 of AZD1222 vaccination. These receptors originate from an adult in good health.

This clone was recorded only once. The chain couples TRBV5-4 to TRBJ1-1; D is possibly TRBD1 (6 bases). Trimming left V 0 bases short and J 3 bases short, with 12 bases between. The CDR3 length is 15 residues. Germline values: CDR1 SGHNT, CDR2 YYREEE (reference sequence). The CDR3: CASSLGGHQYTEAFF. CDR3 DNA: TGTGCCAGCAGCTTGGGGGGACACCAGTACACTGAAGCTTTCTTT. The full variable domain, rest sourced from reference TRBV5-4 and TRBJ1-1, is ETGVTQSPTHLIKTRGQQVTLRCSSQSGHNTVSWYQQALGQGPQFIFQYYREEENGRGNFPPRFSGLQFPNYSSELNVNALELDDSALYLCASSLGGHQYTEAFFGQGTRLTVV.

V usage is TRBV11-1 and J usage is TRBJ2-1; no definite D call. The germline CDR1 and CDR2 sequences are SGHAT and FQDESV (reference sequence). There are 11 residues in the CDR3. V was cut by 6 bases and J by 7 bases, with 7 bases left in between. This CDR3 is CASSSGNEQFF. In nucleotides, the CDR3 is TGTGCCAGCAGTTCAGGTAATGAGCAGTTCTTC.

This rearrangement joins TRBV7-3 to TRBJ2-1; D possibly uses TRBD1 or TRBD2 (5 bases each). V was trimmed by 3 bases and J by 8 bases, leaving 14 bases between them. The V gene's germline CDR1 is SGHTA and CDR2 FQGTGA. The CDR3 has 14 amino acids. The chain's CDR3 is CASSFGAYGDEQFF. The CDR3 bases are TGTGCCAGCAGCTTCGGGGCCTATGGGGATGAGCAGTTCTTC.

The chain recombines TRBV28 with TRBJ1-2, with D possibly matching TRBD1 (5 bases). V dropped 3 bases and J dropped 3 bases, with 8 bases sitting between them. The CDR3 extends over 13 amino acids. Looked up from germline, CDR1 is MDHEN and CDR2 is SYDVKM. CDR3 residues: CASSLARDYGYTF. The CDR3 nucleotides read TGTGCCAGCAGTTTGGCCAGGGACTATGGCTACACCTTC.

The rearrangement uses TRBV5-1 and TRBJ1-1; 8 positions agree with TRBD1. The V gene end was trimmed by 4 bases and the J gene end by 5 bases; junction bases not matched to a gene: 10. The CDR3 spans 15 residues. Per germline, CDR1 SGHRS and CDR2 YFSETQ. The CDR3 sequence: CASSLGGQVGTEAFF. Here the CDR3 DNA reads TGCGCCAGCAGCCTTGGGGGACAGGTTGGAACTGAAGCTTTCTTT.

V is TRBV4-1 and J is TRBJ2-3; 10 bases are a match to TRBD1. Per the germline V gene, CDR1 is MGHRA and CDR2 is YSYEKL. After removal of 6 bases from V and 5 bases from J, the junction contained 11 bases not matched to a gene. There are 16 residues in the CDR3. CDR3 bases: TGCGCCAGCAGTGACACCGGGACAGGGGATAGAGATACGCAGTATTTT. Translating it yields CASSDTGTGDRDTQYF.